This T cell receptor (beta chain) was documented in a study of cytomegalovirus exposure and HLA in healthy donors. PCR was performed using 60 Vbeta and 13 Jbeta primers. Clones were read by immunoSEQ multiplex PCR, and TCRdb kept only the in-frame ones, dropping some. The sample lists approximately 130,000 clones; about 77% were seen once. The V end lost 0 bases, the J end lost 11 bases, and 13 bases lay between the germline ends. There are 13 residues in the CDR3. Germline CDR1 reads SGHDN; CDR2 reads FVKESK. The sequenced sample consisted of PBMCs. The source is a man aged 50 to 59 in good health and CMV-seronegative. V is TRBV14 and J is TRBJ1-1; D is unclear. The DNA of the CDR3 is TGTGCCAGCAGCCAAGATACTTCTCTAAGCGCTTTCTTT. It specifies CASSQDTSLSAFF.